The sequence of this TCR beta chain was determined in a study of cytotoxic CD8 clonotypes in ibrutinib-treated CLL. Trimming shortened V by 1 base and J by 5 bases, and 6 bases separated the two germline ends. The germline CDR1 and CDR2 sequences are SGHVS and FNYEAQ. This CDR3 is 13 amino acids long. The sample holds one count of this clone. Sequencing used immunoSEQ multiplex PCR; TCRdb keeps in-frame clones, though not all of them. This sample yields 30,000 to 50,000 clones, of which approximately 67% are seen a single time; roughly 6.9% belongs to the top ten. The chain employs TRBV7-6 and TRBJ2-1, with D unresolved. The receptor was derived from a human donor with chronic lymphocytic leukemia. Sequenced material: PBMCs, taken at disease progression, from a patient treated with ibrutinib. CDR3 sequence: CASSLGIHNEQFF. The CDR3 nucleotides read TGTGCCAGCAGCTTAGGGATCCACAATGAGCAGTTCTTC. The full variable domain, in which reference TRBV7-6 and TRBJ2-1 provide the parts outside the CDR3, is GAGVSQSPRYKVTKRGQDVALRCDPISGHVSLYWYRQALGQGPEFLTYFNYEAQQDKSGLPNDRFSAERPEGSISTLTIQRTEQRDSAMYRCASSLGIHNEQFFGPGTRLTVL.